The entry below gives a single T cell receptor beta chain sequence along with its context. Its antigen is not known. It was version v3.0 of the immunoSEQ assay that was run at survey level. Sequencing used immunoSEQ multiplex PCR; TCRdb keeps in-frame clones, though not all of them. The data contain 35,000 or so clones, roughly 81% of them seen just once; the ten biggest clones take up 4.8%. The data are from a study of long-term antiretroviral therapy in people with HIV. Study results and caveats: Collection spanned 2004 to 2017; ART regimens may be less effective than current ones. In HIV, the repertoires covered a tighter span of CDR3 lengths than in controls. Across all time points, the repertoire was dominated by clones that expanded before ART.

Germline V gene lookup returns CDR1 SGDLS and CDR2 YYNGEE. This CDR3 is 15 amino acids long. Trimming cost V 0 bases and J 5 bases, with 14 bases left between them. The chain links TRBV9 to TRBJ2-5, with TRBD1 as a possible D gene (5 bases). The material sequenced was unsorted PBMCs, taken around 2.7 years before starting antiretroviral therapy. This TCR derives from a woman aged 25 to 45 with HIV. The CDR3 DNA reads as TGTGCCAGCAGCGTAGGGACATCGGAACAGGAGACCCAGTACTTC. Its protein is CASSVGTSEQETQYF.